The 19 T cell receptor beta chains below were found in one sample sequenced in a study of control samples from healthy donors and cancer patients. Generated by immunoSEQ multiplex PCR, the TCRdb table keeps only in-frame clones and is missing some. The data contain around 170,000 clones, around nine tenths of them singletons. Source material: blood. These receptors were taken from a man aged 25 to 45 in good health.

J is TRBJ2-5 and V is TRBV30; no reliable D call. CDR3 length equals 11 residues. V was trimmed by 4 bases and J by 3 bases, leaving 6 bases between them. Germline CDR1 reads GTSNPN; CDR2 reads SVGIG (reference sequence). The CDR3 region is CAWTGEETQYF. The CDR3 DNA reads TGTGCCTGGACAGGAGAAGAGACCCAGTACTTC.

In its sample, this clone was seen once. The rearrangement links TRBV5-3 to TRBJ1-6, with D hard to call. TRBV5-3 carries the ORF label, with uncertain function. The CDR3 has 14 residues. Trimming shortened V by 0 bases and J by 8 bases, and 9 bases separated the two germline ends. CDR3 DNA sequence: TGTGCCAGAAGCTTGGTAGATCGCCATTCACCCCTCCACTTT. Its translation is CARSLVDRHSPLHF.

The CDR3 sequence: CASSLRDDGYNEQFF. CDR3 bases: TGTGCCAGCAGTCTTCGAGATGATGGCTACAATGAGCAGTTCTTC. The J gene is TRBJ2-1, the V gene TRBV6-2 or TRBV6-3; D ambiguous. Germline assignment: CDR1 MNHEY and CDR2 SVGEGT. The CDR3 is 15 amino acids. V was shortened by 5 bases and J by 3 bases, with 14 bases between the two germline ends.

This chain joins TRBV12-3 or TRBV12-4 and TRBJ2-1, with 7 bases matching TRBD2. The length of the CDR3 is 12 residues. V was clipped by 5 bases and J by 9 bases; unmatched bases: 4. The CDR3 DNA sequence: TGTGCCAGCAGTCCTAGGGAGGGTGAGCAGTTCTTC. This translates into CASSPREGEQFF.

The V call is TRBV6-5, the J call TRBJ2-2; 8 bases line up with TRBD2. The germline CDR1 and CDR2 sequences are MNHEY and SVGAGI. The CDR3 has 13 amino acids. Germline trimming cut 7 bases from V and 5 bases from J; bases unmatched to any gene: 3. CDR3 residues: CASISGSTGELFF. CDR3 coding DNA: TGTGCCAGCATCAGCGGGAGTACCGGGGAGCTGTTTTTT.

This rearrangement joins TRBV7-2 to TRBJ1-6, with D possibly being TRBD1 (5 bases). Germline V gene data show CDR1 as SGHTA and CDR2 as FQGNSA. The V end lost 2 bases, the J end lost 0 bases, and 17 bases lay between the germline ends. CDR3 length: 19 amino acids. The CDR3 nucleotides are TGTGCCAGCAGCTTAAGGAATCCGACAGTTAGCTCCTATAATTCACCCCTCCACTTT. Amino acids: CASSLRNPTVSSYNSPLHF.

The chain joins TRBV30 to TRBJ2-7, with 8 bases matching TRBD2. The CDR3 is 15 amino acids. After removal of 0 bases from V and 6 bases from J, the junction contained 10 bases not matched to a gene. Germline V gene lookup returns CDR1 GTSNPN and CDR2 SVGIG (reference sequence). CDR3 sequence (DNA): TGTGCCTGGAGTGTACAAAGCGGGGGCCGTTTCGAGCAGTACTTC. This gives the protein CAWSVQSGGRFEQYF.

The chain links TRBV19 to TRBJ1-3; D is uncertain. In germline, CDR1 is LNHDA, CDR2 SQIVND (reference sequence). The length of the CDR3 is 14 residues. V was cut by 6 bases and J by 0 bases, with 9 bases left in between. Written as DNA, the CDR3 is TGTGCCAGTAGCCCGACGGCCTCTGGAAACACCATATATTTT. Its protein product is CASSPTASGNTIYF.

The rearrangement links TRBV7-2 to TRBJ1-2, with D uncertain. V was clipped by 3 bases and J by 4 bases, with 12 bases between them. From germline, CDR1 is SGHTA and CDR2 FQGNSA. The CDR3 length is 14 residues. The CDR3 protein is CASSFGGQGYGYTF. Here the CDR3 DNA reads TGTGCCAGCAGCTTTGGAGGTCAAGGCTATGGCTACACCTTC.

The chain joins TRBV9 to TRBJ2-3, with 7 nucleotides matching TRBD2. The CDR3 loop spans 19 amino acids. The J segment lost 3 bases and the V segment lost 0 bases, leaving 16 bases of the junction unmatched. Germline V gives CDR1 SGDLS, CDR2 YYNGEE. CDR3 sequence (DNA): TGTGCCAGCAGCGTAGCTGCGGGATCGGCGGGAGCTCTGACAGATACGCAGTATTTT. Translating gives CASSVAAGSAGALTDTQYF.

The rearrangement joins TRBV15 to TRBJ2-7; 8 nucleotides line up with TRBD1. Germline loops: CDR1 LNHNV, CDR2 YYDKDF (reference sequence). This CDR3 spans 14 amino acids. J gave up 4 bases and V 1 base, and 3 bases lay outside the gene matches. This CDR3 is CATSRADRAYEQYF. CDR3 DNA sequence: TGTGCCACCAGCAGAGCGGACAGGGCGTACGAGCAGTACTTC.

The chain carries TRBV27 and TRBJ2-1; 7 bases are shared with TRBD2. Trimming removed 3 bases from V and 1 base from J; junction bases left unmatched: 3. The CDR3 has 15 amino acids. In germline, CDR1 is MNHEY, CDR2 SMNVEV (reference sequence). CDR3 residues: CASSFSSGSYNEQFF. The CDR3 DNA follows: TGTGCCAGCAGTTTCTCTAGCGGTTCCTACAATGAGCAGTTCTTC.

The chain uses TRBV6-1 and TRBJ1-2, with D perhaps TRBD1 (5 bases). The V and J ends lost 4 bases and 5 bases respectively, with 23 bases between them. Germline V gene sequence: CDR1 MNHNS, CDR2 SASEGT. This CDR3 has 17 amino acids. CDR3 sequence: CASSAQAGRRSPYGYTF. The CDR3 bases are TGTGCCAGCAGTGCGCAAGCGGGACGACGGAGCCCATATGGCTACACCTTC.

The chain recombines TRBV3-1 (or the pseudogene TRBV3-2) with TRBJ1-6; 9 positions match TRBD1. After removal of 0 bases from V and 10 bases from J, the junction contained 7 bases not matched to a gene. CDR3 length equals 16 residues. CDR1 and CDR2 from the germline V gene are LGHDT and YNNKEL (reference sequence). The CDR3 loop is CASSQDRDRVGSPLHF. The DNA for the CDR3 is TGTGCCAGCAGCCAAGACAGGGACAGGGTTGGATCACCCCTCCACTTT.

The chain links TRBV5-8 to TRBJ1-4, with TRBD1 matching 9 bases. V was clipped by 4 bases and J by 7 bases; unmatched bases: 5. In germline, CDR1 is SGHTS, CDR2 YDEGEE. This CDR3 region has 14 residues. CDR3 nucleotides: TGTGCCAGCAGCCGGGACAGGGTTGGTGAAAAACTGTTTTTT. Protein sequence: CASSRDRVGEKLFF.

The V call is TRBV5-6, the J call TRBJ2-7; 10 bases fit TRBD1. The length of the CDR3 is 15 residues. Germline V gene sequence: CDR1 SGHDT, CDR2 YYEEEE. V dropped 1 base and J dropped 3; count of bases not matched to a gene: 4. The CDR3 DNA is TGTGCCAGCAGCTTGCTGGACAGGGGGAACTACGAGCAGTACTTC. The encoded protein is CASSLLDRGNYEQYF.

This chain connects TRBV5-1 to TRBJ1-2; no firm D call. The CDR3 runs 15 residues. V gave up 1 base and J gave up 3 bases, with 13 bases separating them. CDR1 is SGHRS and CDR2 is YFSETQ in the germline V gene. The CDR3 loop is CASSLITGRDYGYTF. As DNA, the CDR3 is TGCGCCAGCAGCTTGATCACCGGAAGGGACTATGGCTACACCTTC.

This clone appeared once. The rearrangement joins TRBV13 to TRBJ2-7; 10 nucleotides align to TRBD1. The V segment lost 5 bases and the J segment 3 bases; nucleotides outside the gene matches: 4. The germline CDR1 and CDR2 sequences are PRHDT and FYEKMQ (reference sequence). The CDR3 sequence is 14 residues long. The DNA for the CDR3 is TGTGCCAGCAGCCCCCGGGACAGGGGCTACGAGCAGTACTTC. As protein: CASSPRDRGYEQYF.

This chain joins TRBV24-1 and TRBJ2-7, with D maybe TRBD1 (6 bases). Germline lookup yields CDR1 KGHDR and CDR2 SFDVKD. The CDR3 has 16 residues. V lost 0 bases and J lost 0, with 11 bases in between. The CDR3 nucleotides are TGTGCCACCAGTGATTTGCCTGGACAGAGCTCCTACGAGCAGTACTTC. This encodes CATSDLPGQSSYEQYF.